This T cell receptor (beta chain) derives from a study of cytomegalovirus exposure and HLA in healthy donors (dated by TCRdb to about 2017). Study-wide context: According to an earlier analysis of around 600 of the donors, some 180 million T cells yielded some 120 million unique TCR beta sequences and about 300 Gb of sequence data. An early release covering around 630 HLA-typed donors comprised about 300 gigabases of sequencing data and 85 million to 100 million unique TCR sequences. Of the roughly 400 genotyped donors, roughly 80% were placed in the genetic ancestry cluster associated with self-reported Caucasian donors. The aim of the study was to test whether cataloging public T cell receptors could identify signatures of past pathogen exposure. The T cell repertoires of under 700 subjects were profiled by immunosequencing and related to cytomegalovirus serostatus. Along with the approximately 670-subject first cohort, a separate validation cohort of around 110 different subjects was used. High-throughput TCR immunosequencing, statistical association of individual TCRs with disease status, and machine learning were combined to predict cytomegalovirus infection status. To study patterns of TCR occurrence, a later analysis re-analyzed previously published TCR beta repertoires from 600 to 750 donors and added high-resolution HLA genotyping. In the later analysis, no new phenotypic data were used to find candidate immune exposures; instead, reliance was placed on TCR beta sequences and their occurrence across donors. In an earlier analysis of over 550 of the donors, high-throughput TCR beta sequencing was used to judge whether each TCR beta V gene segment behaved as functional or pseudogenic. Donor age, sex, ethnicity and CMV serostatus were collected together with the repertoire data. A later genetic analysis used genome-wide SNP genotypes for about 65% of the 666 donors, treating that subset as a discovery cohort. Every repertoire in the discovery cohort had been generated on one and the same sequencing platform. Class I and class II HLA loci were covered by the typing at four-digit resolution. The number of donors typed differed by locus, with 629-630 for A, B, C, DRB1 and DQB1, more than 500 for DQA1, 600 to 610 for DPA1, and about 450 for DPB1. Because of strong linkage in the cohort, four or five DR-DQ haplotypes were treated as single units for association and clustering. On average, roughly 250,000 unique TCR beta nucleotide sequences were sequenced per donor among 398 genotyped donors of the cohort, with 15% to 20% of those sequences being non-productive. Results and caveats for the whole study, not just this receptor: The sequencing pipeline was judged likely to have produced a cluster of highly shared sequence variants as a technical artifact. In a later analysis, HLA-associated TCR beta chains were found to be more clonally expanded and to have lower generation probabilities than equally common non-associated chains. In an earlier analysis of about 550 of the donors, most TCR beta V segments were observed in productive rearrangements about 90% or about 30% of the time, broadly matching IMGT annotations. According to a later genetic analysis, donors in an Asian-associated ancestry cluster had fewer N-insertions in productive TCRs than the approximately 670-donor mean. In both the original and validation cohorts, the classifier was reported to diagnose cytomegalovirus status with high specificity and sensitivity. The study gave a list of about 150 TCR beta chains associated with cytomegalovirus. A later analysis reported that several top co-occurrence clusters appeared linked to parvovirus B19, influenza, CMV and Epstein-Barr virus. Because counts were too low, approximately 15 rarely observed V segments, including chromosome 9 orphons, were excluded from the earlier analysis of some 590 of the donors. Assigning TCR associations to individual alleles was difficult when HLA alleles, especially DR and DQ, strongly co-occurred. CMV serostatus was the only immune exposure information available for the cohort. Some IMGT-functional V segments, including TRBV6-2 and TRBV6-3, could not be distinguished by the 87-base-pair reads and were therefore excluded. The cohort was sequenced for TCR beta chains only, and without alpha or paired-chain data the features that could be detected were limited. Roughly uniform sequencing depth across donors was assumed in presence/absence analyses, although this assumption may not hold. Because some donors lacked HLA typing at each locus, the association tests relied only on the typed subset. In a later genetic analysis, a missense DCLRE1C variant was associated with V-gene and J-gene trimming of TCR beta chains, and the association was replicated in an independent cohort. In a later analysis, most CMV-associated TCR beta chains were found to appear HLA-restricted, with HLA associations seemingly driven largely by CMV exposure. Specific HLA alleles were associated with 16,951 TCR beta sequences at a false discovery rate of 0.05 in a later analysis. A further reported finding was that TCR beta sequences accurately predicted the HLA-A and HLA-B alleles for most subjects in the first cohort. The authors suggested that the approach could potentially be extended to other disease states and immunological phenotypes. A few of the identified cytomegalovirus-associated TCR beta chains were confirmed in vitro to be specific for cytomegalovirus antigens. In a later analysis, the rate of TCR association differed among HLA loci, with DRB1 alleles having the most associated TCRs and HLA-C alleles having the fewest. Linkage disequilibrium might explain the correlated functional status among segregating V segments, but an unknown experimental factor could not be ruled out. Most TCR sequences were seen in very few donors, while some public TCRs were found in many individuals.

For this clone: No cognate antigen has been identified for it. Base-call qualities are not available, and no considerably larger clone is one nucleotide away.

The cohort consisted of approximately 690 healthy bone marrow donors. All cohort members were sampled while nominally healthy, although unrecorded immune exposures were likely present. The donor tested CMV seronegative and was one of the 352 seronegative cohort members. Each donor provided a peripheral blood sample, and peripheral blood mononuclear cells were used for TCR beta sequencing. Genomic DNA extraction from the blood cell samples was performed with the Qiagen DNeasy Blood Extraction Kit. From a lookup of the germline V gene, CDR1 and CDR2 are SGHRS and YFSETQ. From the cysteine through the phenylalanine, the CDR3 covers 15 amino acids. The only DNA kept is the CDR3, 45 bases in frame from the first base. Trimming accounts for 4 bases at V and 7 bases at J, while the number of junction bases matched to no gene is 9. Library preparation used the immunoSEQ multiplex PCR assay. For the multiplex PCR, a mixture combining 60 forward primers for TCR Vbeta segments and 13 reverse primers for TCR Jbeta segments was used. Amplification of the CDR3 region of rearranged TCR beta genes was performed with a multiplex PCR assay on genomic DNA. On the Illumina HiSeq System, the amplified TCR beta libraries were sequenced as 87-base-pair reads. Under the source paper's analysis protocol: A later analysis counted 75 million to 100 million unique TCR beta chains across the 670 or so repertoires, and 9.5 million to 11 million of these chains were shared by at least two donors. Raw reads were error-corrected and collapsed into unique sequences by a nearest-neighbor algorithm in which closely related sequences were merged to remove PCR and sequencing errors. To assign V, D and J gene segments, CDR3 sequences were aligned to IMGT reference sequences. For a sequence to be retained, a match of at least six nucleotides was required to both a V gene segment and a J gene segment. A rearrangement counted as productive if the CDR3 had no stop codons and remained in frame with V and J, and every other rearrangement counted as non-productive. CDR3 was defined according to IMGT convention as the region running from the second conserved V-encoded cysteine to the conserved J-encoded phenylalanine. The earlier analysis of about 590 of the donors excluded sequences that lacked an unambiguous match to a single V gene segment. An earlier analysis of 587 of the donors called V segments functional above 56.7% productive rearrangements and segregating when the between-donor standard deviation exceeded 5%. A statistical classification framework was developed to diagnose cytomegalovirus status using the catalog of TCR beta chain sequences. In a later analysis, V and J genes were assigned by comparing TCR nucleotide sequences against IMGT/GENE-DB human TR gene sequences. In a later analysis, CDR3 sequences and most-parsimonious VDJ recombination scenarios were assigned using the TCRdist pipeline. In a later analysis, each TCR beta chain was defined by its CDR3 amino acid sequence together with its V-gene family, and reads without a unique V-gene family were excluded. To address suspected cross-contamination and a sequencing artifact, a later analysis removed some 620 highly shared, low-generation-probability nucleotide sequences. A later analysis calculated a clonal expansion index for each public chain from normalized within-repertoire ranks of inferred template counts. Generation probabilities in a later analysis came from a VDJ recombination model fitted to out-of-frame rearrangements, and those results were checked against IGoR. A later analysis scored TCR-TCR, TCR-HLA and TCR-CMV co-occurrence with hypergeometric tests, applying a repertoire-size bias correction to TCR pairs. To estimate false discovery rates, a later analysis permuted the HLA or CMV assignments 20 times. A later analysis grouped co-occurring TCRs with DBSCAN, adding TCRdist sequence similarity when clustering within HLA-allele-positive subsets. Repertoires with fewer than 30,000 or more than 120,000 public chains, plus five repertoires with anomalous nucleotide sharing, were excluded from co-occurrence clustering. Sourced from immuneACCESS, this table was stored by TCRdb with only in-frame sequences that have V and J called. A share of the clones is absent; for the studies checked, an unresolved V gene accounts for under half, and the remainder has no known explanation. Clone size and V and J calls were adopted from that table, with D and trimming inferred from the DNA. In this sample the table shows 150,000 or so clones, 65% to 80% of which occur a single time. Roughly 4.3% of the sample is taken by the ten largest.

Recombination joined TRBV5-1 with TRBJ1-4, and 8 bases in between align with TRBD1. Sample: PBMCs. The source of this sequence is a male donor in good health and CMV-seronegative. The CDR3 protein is CASSLSGGAGEKLFF. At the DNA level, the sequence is TGCGCCAGCAGCCTCTCAGGGGGCGCCGGTGAAAAACTGTTTTTT.